The 30 T cell receptor beta chains presented below share a single source sample, sequenced in a study of blood T cell repertoires in COVID-19. Sequenced by immunoSEQ multiplex PCR; TCRdb stores in-frame clones only, minus some. The repertoire has tens of thousands of clones, approximately 86% of them found once; the top ten carry 4.5% to 5%. Sequenced material: peripheral blood. All receptors derive from a man in his fifties or sixties with active or convalescent COVID-19.

This clone was seen more than once but under ten times. The chain joins TRBV9 to TRBJ2-5; 8 nucleotides match TRBD2. V lost 4 bases to trimming and J lost 5 bases; unmatched junction nucleotides: 19. Germline V gene sequence: CDR1 SGDLS, CDR2 YYNGEE. The CDR3 loop spans 18 amino acids. The CDR3 loop is CASSLSALTGTSKETQYF. In DNA form, the CDR3 reads TGTGCCAGCAGCCTAAGCGCTCTAACCGGGACTAGTAAGGAGACCCAGTACTTC.

The chain employs TRBV24-1 and TRBJ2-2; 11 nucleotides line up with TRBD1. This CDR3 is built from 17 residues. V lost 3 bases, J lost 4 bases, and 6 bases stayed unmatched. Germline V gene data show CDR1 as KGHDR and CDR2 as SFDVKD. Here the CDR3 DNA reads TGTGCCACCAGTGATCCTCCGGGACAGGGGGGCACCGGGGAGCTGTTTTTT. This translates into CATSDPPGQGGTGELFF.

This chain joins TRBV2 and TRBJ1-2, with 7 nucleotides matching TRBD1. The CDR3 loop spans 16 amino acids. V trimming: 5 bases; J trimming: 3 bases; junction bases outside the gene matches: 12. Germline CDR1 SNHLY, CDR2 FYNNEI. This CDR3 reads CASSPSLPRGYYGYTF. In DNA, the CDR3 is TGTGCCAGCAGTCCTTCGTTACCCAGGGGGTACTATGGCTACACCTTC.

The chain has TRBV10-1 and TRBJ2-3; 8 nucleotides line up with TRBD2. Per germline, CDR1 WNHNN and CDR2 SYGVQD (reference sequence). The junction had 6 bases not matched to a gene; V was cut back by 3 bases and J by 4 bases. The CDR3 has 15 amino acids. The CDR3 DNA follows: TGCGCCAGCAGTGAATTCCGGGGGGGCGCAGATACGCAGTATTTT. Translation: CASSEFRGGADTQYF.

The CDR3 nucleotides are TGCGCCAGCAGCTTGGATCAGGGCCCCTATGGCTACACCTTC. Residues: CASSLDQGPYGYTF. The chain combines TRBV5-1 with TRBJ1-2; D might be TRBD1 (5 bases). CDR1 and CDR2 (germline): SGHRS, YFSETQ. The length of the CDR3 is 14 residues. V shed 0 bases and J shed 4 bases, with 10 bases lying between them.

The chain combines TRBV6-4 with TRBJ2-1, with 7 bases identical to TRBD2. CDR3 size: 16 residues. Per germline, CDR1 MRHNA and CDR2 SNTAGT. V gave up 4 bases and J gave up 0 bases; unmatched junction bases: 6. The chain's CDR3 is CASSAQAGSSYNEQFF. The CDR3 DNA is TGTGCCAGCAGTGCCCAAGCGGGGAGCTCCTACAATGAGCAGTTCTTC.

The chain has TRBV5-1 and TRBJ2-1; TRBD2 is a possible D gene (5 bases). The V end lost 3 bases, the J end lost 0 bases, and 7 bases lay between the germline ends. Germline V gene sequence: CDR1 SGHRS, CDR2 YFSETQ. The CDR3 consists of 14 residues. The CDR3: CASSSGSSYNEQFF. The CDR3 region has the DNA TGCGCCAGCAGCTCTGGGAGCTCCTACAATGAGCAGTTCTTC.

This clone has only one observation. The chain joins TRBV4-1 to TRBJ2-3; 7 bases match TRBD2. J lost 0 bases, V lost 2 bases, and 5 bases had no gene match. CDR3 size: 16 residues. Germline V CDR1 and CDR2: MGHRA, YSYEKL. CDR3: CASSQPGLPSTDTQYF. CDR3 nucleotides: TGCGCCAGCAGCCAACCGGGACTACCTAGCACAGATACGCAGTATTTT.

The CDR3 DNA reads as TGTGCCAGCAGTGATACGGGGGGCCGTGAGACCCAGTACTTC. Translating gives CASSDTGGRETQYF. The rearrangement links TRBV6-1 to TRBJ2-5; weak D call: TRBD2 (7 bases). Deletions cut 3 bases from V and 5 bases from J, with 13 bases between. Germline V lookup: CDR1 MNHNS, CDR2 SASEGT. CDR3 size: 14 residues.

The gene calls are TRBV6-2 or TRBV6-3 and TRBJ2-2; D gene ambiguous. Trimming stripped 2 bases from V and 1 base from J, with 14 bases between. The V gene's germline CDR1 is MNHEY and CDR2 SVGEGT. There are 17 residues in the CDR3. CDR3 nucleotide sequence: TGTGCCAGCAGTTACCGGAAGTGGGCCTTGAACACCGGGGAGCTGTTTTTT. This sequence encodes CASSYRKWALNTGELFF.

In this sample, this clone turned up once. V is TRBV25-1 and J is TRBJ2-6; D perhaps matches TRBD1 (5 bases). The V and J ends lost 5 bases and 3 bases respectively, with 14 bases between them. The CDR3 has 16 amino acids. Germline values: CDR1 MGHDK, CDR2 SYGVNS. CDR3 residues: CASSSPPGYGANVLTF. CDR3 nucleotides: TGTGCCAGCAGTTCGCCCCCAGGGTATGGGGCCAACGTCCTGACTTTC.

V gene TRBV27 combines with J gene TRBJ2-3, with 10 bases matching TRBD2. V lost 7 bases and J lost 1; bases outside the gene matches: 5. Germline CDR1 MNHEY, CDR2 SMNVEV (reference sequence). This CDR3 is built from 15 residues. CDR3 sequence: CASTERGGGTDTQYF. In DNA, the CDR3 is TGTGCCAGCACCGAGCGGGGGGGTGGCACAGATACGCAGTATTTT.

The V call is TRBV5-1, the J call TRBJ2-3; TRBD2 is a possible D gene (6 bases). Germline CDR1 SGHRS, CDR2 YFSETQ. This CDR3 is 15 amino acids long. The V end lost 4 bases, the J end lost 1 base, and 13 bases lay between the germline ends. CDR3 bases: TGCGCCAGCAGCGTCGGGGGTGTCGGCACAGATACGCAGTATTTT. Encoded protein: CASSVGGVGTDTQYF.

This chain connects TRBV16 to TRBJ1-2; the match to TRBD1 covers 8 bases. Trimming cost V 4 bases and J 8 bases; bases outside gene matches: 9. This CDR3 is built from 14 residues. CDR1 is KGHSY and CDR2 is FQNENV in the germline V gene. The CDR3 DNA reads as TGTGCCAGCAGCCCAAGGACAGGGTCCGGGGGCTACACCTTC. Its protein product is CASSPRTGSGGYTF.

The rearrangement joins TRBV27 to TRBJ1-6; possibly TRBD1 for D (5 bases). Germline loops: CDR1 MNHEY, CDR2 SMNVEV (reference sequence). V was pared by 4 bases and J by 6 bases, with 10 bases between. The CDR3 has 14 amino acids. CDR3 sequence reads: CASSSTDGNSPLHF. In DNA, the CDR3 is TGTGCCAGCAGTTCGACAGACGGTAATTCACCCCTCCACTTT.

The chain has TRBV2 and TRBJ2-1; 9 nucleotides align to TRBD1. This CDR3 has 13 residues. J was trimmed by 7 bases and V by 6 bases; bases with no gene match: 4. CDR1 and CDR2 (germline): SNHLY, FYNNEI. The CDR3, as DNA: TGTGCCAGCAGGGGGACAGGGCTGAATGAGCAGTTCTTC. Its protein product is CASRGTGLNEQFF.

This sequence joins TRBV6-2 or TRBV6-3 and TRBJ2-6; D remains unclear. Germline CDR1 and CDR2: MNHEY and SVGEGT. The V and J ends lost 5 bases and 4 bases respectively, with 12 bases between them. This CDR3 is 15 amino acids long. CDR3 in amino acids: CASSASSVGANVLTF. DNA for the CDR3: TGTGCCAGCAGTGCCTCCAGTGTCGGGGCCAACGTCCTGACTTTC.

The chain has TRBV19 and TRBJ1-5; tentatively, D is TRBD1 (6 bases). The CDR3 has 14 residues. The germline CDR1 and CDR2 sequences are LNHDA and SQIVND (reference sequence). Trimming stripped 6 bases from V and 0 bases from J, with 9 bases between. The CDR3, as DNA: TGTGCCAGTAGGACAGGAGGTAGCAATCAGCCCCAGCATTTT. Protein product: CASRTGGSNQPQHF.

This clone has more than one count but fewer than ten. The V gene is TRBV10-1, the J gene TRBJ1-3; D is uncertain. The V end was cut by 2 bases, the J end by 1 base, with 6 bases between. The CDR3 is made up of 14 amino acids. Germline values: CDR1 WNHNN, CDR2 SYGVQD (reference sequence). The CDR3 bases are TGCGCCAGCAGTGAGAGGAGATCTGGAAACACCATATATTTT. This gives the protein CASSERRSGNTIYF.

V and J are TRBV5-1 and TRBJ1-3, with a possible D match to TRBD1 (6 bases). This CDR3 comprises 16 residues. Germline lookup yields CDR1 SGHRS and CDR2 YFSETQ. Deletions cut 0 bases from V and 2 bases from J, with 12 bases between. CDR3 loop: CASSLAGGATGNTIYF. The CDR3 DNA is TGCGCCAGCAGCTTGGCCGGGGGGGCGACTGGAAACACCATATATTTT. Filled out from reference TRBV5-1 and TRBJ1-3, the complete variable domain reads KAGVTQTPRYLIKTRGQQVTLSCSPISGHRSVSWYQQTPGQGLQFLFEYFSETQRNKGNFPGRFSGRQFSNSRSEMNVSTLELGDSALYLCASSLAGGATGNTIYFGEGSWLTVV.

This sequence joins TRBV6-6 and TRBJ1-5, with TRBD1 matching over 10 bases. V shed 5 bases, J shed 6 bases, and the junction held 7 bases outside the gene matches. Germline lookup yields CDR1 MNHNY and CDR2 SVGAGI (reference sequence). CDR3 length: 15 residues. CDR3 protein: CASSDPGTGVQPQHF. CDR3 DNA: TGTGCCAGCAGTGACCCCGGGACAGGGGTTCAGCCCCAGCATTTT.

The V gene is TRBV7-9, the J gene TRBJ2-1; the D is unclear. Trimming left V 2 bases short and J 9 bases short, with 8 bases between. Germline CDR1 is SEHNR and CDR2 is FQNEAQ (reference sequence). The CDR3 has 12 amino acids. The CDR3 sequence is CASSLWFGEQFF. CDR3 sequence (DNA): TGTGCCAGCAGCTTATGGTTCGGTGAGCAGTTCTTC.

This chain joins TRBV7-9 and TRBJ2-3, with D unresolved. The V end was cut by 1 base, the J end by 1 base, with 9 bases between. The CDR3 has 15 residues. Germline V lookup: CDR1 SEHNR, CDR2 FQNEAQ (reference sequence). CDR3 residues: CASSLESGRTDTQYF. Written as DNA, the CDR3 is TGTGCCAGCAGCTTAGAATCTGGGCGCACAGATACGCAGTATTTT.

The chain carries TRBV6-5 and TRBJ1-1; 8 nucleotides line up with TRBD1. Germline V gene sequence: CDR1 MNHEY, CDR2 SVGAGI. V lost 6 bases to trimming and J lost 5 bases; unmatched junction nucleotides: 11. The CDR3 has 15 amino acids. The CDR3 DNA sequence: TGTGCCAGCAGACACTTCCAGGGGGCGGATACTGAAGCTTTCTTT. This codes for CASRHFQGADTEAFF.

The V gene is TRBV5-1, the J gene TRBJ2-6, with 9 bases identical to TRBD1. Germline V gene data show CDR1 as SGHRS and CDR2 as YFSETQ. The V segment lost 4 bases and the J segment 4 bases; nucleotides outside the gene matches: 9. The CDR3 covers 17 residues. CDR3: CASSPTGTGTGANVLTF. CDR3 nucleotide sequence: TGCGCCAGCAGCCCAACCGGGACAGGGACCGGGGCCAACGTCCTGACTTTC.

The CDR3 sequence is CASSKVVDCPTDTQYF. CDR3 DNA sequence: TGTGCCAGCAGCAAAGTTGTCGACTGCCCCACAGATACGCAGTATTTT. The chain has TRBV21-1 and TRBJ2-3; the table assigns TRBD2, which was not confirmed against the DNA. TRBV21-1 constitutes a pseudogene. The CDR3 runs to 16 residues.

The chain is built from TRBV9 and TRBJ2-1; maybe TRBD1 (5 bases). This CDR3 has 14 residues. Trimming removed 0 bases at V and 8 bases at J, with 12 bases between. CDR1 and CDR2 (germline): SGDLS, YYNGEE. CDR3 region: CASSVGALRDEQFF. The CDR3 coding sequence is TGTGCCAGCAGCGTAGGAGCCCTCAGGGATGAGCAGTTCTTC.

This clone was seen a few times. This sequence joins TRBV5-1 and TRBJ2-5; D ambiguous. This CDR3 contains 14 residues. V was trimmed by 3 bases and J by 3 bases, leaving 12 bases between them. Germline CDR1 SGHRS, CDR2 YFSETQ. CDR3 sequence reads: CASSSTITEETQYF. CDR3 nucleotides: TGCGCCAGCAGCTCGACAATAACAGAAGAGACCCAGTACTTC.

The chain joins TRBV9 to TRBJ1-6; maybe TRBD1 (5 bases). Per germline, CDR1 SGDLS and CDR2 YYNGEE. The CDR3 has 14 residues. V was cut by 1 base and J by 6 bases, with 8 bases left in between. The CDR3 protein is CASSVSGGNSPLHF. In nucleotides, the CDR3 is TGTGCCAGCAGCGTATCCGGGGGTAATTCACCCCTCCACTTT.

V and J are TRBV28 and TRBJ1-3; no reliable D call. V shed 1 base and J shed 2 bases, with 9 bases lying between them. Germline CDR1 MDHEN, CDR2 SYDVKM. There are 15 residues in the CDR3. The CDR3 sequence is CASSLSALAGNTIYF. The CDR3 nucleotides read TGTGCCAGCAGTTTATCTGCACTGGCTGGAAACACCATATATTTT.